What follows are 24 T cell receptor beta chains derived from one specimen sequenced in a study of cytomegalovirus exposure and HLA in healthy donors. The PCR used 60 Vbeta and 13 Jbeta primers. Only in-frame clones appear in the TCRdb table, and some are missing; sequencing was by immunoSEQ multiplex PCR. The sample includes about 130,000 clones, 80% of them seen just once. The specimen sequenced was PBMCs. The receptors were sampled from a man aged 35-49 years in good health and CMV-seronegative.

CDR3 nucleotide sequence: TGCGCCAGCAGCCCTTACCCGACTAGCGGGGGGCCTGGGTCCGAGCAGTACTTC. It encodes CASSPYPTSGGPGSEQYF. The J gene is TRBJ2-7, the V gene TRBV4-1, with 13 bases aligning to TRBD2. Per the germline V gene, CDR1 is MGHRA and CDR2 is YSYEKL. V shed 4 bases, J shed 6 bases, and the junction held 15 bases outside the gene matches. The CDR3 has 18 amino acids.

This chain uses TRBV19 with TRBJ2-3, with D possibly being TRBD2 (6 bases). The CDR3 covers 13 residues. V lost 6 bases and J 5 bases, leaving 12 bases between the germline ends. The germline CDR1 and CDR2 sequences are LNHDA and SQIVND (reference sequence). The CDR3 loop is CASRGGGRDTQYF. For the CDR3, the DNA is TGTGCCAGTAGAGGTGGAGGGAGAGATACGCAGTATTTT.

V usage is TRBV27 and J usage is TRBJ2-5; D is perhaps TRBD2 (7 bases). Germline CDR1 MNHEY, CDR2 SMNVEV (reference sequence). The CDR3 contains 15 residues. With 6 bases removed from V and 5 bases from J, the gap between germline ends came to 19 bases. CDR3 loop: CASRGRGARWETQYF. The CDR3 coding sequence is TGTGCCAGCAGGGGACGGGGGGCGCGATGGGAGACCCAGTACTTC.

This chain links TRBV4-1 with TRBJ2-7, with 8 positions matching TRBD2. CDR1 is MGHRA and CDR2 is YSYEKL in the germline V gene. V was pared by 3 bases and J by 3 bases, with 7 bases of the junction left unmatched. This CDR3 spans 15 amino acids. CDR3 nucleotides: TGCGCCAGCAGCCAGACCATAGCGGGATTCTACGAGCAGTACTTC. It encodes CASSQTIAGFYEQYF.

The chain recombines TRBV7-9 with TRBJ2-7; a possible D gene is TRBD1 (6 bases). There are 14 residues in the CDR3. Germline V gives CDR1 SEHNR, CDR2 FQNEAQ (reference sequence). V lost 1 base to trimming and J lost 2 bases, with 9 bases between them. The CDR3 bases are TGTGCCAGCAGCTTAGGTACAGGGACCTACGAGCAGTACTTC. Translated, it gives CASSLGTGTYEQYF.

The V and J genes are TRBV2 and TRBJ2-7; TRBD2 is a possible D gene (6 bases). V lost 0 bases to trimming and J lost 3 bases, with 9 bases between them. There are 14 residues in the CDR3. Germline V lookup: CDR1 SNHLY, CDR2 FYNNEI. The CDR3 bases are TGTGCCAGCAGTGAAGCGGCGGGGAACTACGAGCAGTACTTC. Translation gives CASSEAAGNYEQYF.

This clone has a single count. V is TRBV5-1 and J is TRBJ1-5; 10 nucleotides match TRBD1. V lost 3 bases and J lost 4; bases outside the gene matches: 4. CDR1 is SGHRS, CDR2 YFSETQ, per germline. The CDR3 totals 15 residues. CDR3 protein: CASSSGTGVNQPQHF. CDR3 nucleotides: TGCGCCAGCAGCTCCGGGACAGGGGTGAATCAGCCCCAGCATTTT.

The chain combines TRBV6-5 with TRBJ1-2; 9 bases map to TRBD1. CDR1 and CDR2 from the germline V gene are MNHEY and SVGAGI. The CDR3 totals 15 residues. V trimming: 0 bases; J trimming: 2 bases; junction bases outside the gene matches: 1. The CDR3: CASSYSGQGNYGYTF. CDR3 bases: TGTGCCAGCAGTTACTCGGGACAGGGCAACTATGGCTACACCTTC.

The CDR3 region is CASSLAGSYEQYF. The CDR3 DNA follows: TGTGCCAGCAGCTTAGCGGGAAGCTACGAGCAGTACTTC. V gene TRBV7-3 combines with J gene TRBJ2-7; a possible D gene is TRBD2 (6 bases). The germline V gene encodes CDR1 SGHTA and CDR2 FQGTGA. The V end was cut by 2 bases, the J end by 3 bases, with 8 bases between. The CDR3 covers 13 residues. Full variable domain (missing parts from reference TRBV7-3 and TRBJ2-7): GAGVSQTPSNKVTEKGKYVELRCDPISGHTALYWYRQSLGQGPEFLIYFQGTGAADDSGLPNDRFFAVRPEGSVSTLKIQRTERGDSAVYLCASSLAGSYEQYFGPGTRLTVT.

The CDR3 protein is CASNSALGTGANYGYTF. The CDR3 DNA sequence: TGTGCCAGTAATTCGGCCTTAGGGACAGGGGCTAACTATGGCTACACCTTC. The V gene is TRBV2, the J gene TRBJ1-2; 10 nucleotides align to TRBD1. V lost 9 bases and J lost 0; bases outside the gene matches: 13. Germline lookup yields CDR1 SNHLY and CDR2 FYNNEI. The CDR3 runs 17 residues.

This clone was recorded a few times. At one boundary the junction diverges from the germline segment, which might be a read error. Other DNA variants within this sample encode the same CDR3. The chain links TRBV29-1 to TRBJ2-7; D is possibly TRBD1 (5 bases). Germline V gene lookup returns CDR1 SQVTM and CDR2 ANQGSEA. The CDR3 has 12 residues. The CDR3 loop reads CSLDGREYEQYF. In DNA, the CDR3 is TGCAGCCTTGACGGCAGGGAATACGAGCAGTACTTC.

The CDR3 coding sequence is TGTGCCAGCAGTTCGGGACAGAGGCGGGAGACCCAGTACTTC. Its protein product is CASSSGQRRETQYF. The chain combines TRBV27 with TRBJ2-5; 7 bases match TRBD1. The CDR3 length is 14 residues. The junction had 7 bases not matched to a gene; V was cut back by 4 bases and J by 5 bases. Germline loops: CDR1 MNHEY, CDR2 SMNVEV (reference sequence).

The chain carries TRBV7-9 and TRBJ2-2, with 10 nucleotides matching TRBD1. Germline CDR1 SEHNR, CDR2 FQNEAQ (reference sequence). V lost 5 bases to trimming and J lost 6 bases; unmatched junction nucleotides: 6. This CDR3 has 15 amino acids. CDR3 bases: TGTGCCAGCAGCACGGGACAGGGGTACGCCGGGGAGCTGTTTTTT. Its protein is CASSTGQGYAGELFF.

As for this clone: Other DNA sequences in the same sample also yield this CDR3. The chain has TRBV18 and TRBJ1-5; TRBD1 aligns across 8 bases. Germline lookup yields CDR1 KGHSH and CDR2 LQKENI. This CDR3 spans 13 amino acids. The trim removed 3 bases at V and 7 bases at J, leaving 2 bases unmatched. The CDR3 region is CASSPGQGQPQHF. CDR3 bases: TGTGCCAGCTCACCCGGACAGGGCCAGCCCCAGCATTTT.

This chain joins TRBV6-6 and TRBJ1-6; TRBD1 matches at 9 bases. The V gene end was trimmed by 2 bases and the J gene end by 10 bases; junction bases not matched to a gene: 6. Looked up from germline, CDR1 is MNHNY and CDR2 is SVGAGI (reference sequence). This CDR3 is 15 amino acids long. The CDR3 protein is CASSYRDRDVSPLHF. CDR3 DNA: TGTGCCAGCAGTTACCGGGACAGGGATGTCTCACCCCTCCACTTT.

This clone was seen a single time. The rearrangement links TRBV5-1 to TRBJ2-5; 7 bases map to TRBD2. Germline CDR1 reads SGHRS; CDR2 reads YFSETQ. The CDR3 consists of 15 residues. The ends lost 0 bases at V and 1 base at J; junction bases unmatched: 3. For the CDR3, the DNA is TGCGCCAGCAGCTTGGCTCTAGCGGCCCAAGAGACCCAGTACTTC. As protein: CASSLALAAQETQYF.

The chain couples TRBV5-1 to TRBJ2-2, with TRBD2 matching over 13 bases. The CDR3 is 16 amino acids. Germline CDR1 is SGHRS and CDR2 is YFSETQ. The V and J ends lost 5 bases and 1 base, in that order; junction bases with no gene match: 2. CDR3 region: CASSWTSGGNTGELFF. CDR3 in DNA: TGCGCCAGCAGTTGGACTAGCGGGGGGAACACCGGGGAGCTGTTTTTT.

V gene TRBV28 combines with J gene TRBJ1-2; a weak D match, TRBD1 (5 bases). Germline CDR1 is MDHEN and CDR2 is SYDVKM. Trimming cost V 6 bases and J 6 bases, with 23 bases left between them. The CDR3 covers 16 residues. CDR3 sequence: CASRRPGTAGVDGYTF. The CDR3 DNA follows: TGTGCCAGCAGAAGACCCGGGACTGCGGGGGTGGATGGCTACACCTTC.

CDR3 nucleotides: TGCAGCGTTGAAGATTGGACTAGCGGACCCGCCTACGAGCAGTACTTC. This codes for CSVEDWTSGPAYEQYF. The gene calls are TRBV29-1 and TRBJ2-7; TRBD2 matches 10 bases. Trimming at V came to 0 bases and at J to 2 bases, leaving 7 bases not matched to a gene. From germline, CDR1 is SQVTM and CDR2 ANQGSEA. The CDR3 runs to 16 residues.

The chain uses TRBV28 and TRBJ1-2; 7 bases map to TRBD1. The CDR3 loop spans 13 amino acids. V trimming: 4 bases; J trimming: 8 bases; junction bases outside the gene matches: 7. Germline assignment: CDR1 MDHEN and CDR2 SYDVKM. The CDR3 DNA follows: TGTGCCAGCAGTTCCGGGGACAGTGAAGGCTACACCTTC. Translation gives CASSSGDSEGYTF.

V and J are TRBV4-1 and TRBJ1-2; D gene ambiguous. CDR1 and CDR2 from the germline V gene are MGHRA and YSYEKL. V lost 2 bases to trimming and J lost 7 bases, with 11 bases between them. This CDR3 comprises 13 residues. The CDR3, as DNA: TGCGCCAGCAGCCAACCAGGTGCGCTTGGCTACACCTTC. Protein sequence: CASSQPGALGYTF.

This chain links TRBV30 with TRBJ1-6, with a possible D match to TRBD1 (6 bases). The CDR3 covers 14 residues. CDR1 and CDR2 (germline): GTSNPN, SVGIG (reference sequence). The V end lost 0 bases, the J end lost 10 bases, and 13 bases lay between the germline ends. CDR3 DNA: TGTGCCTGGAGTGTACAGGGATTTGGATCACCCCTCCACTTT. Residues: CAWSVQGFGSPLHF.

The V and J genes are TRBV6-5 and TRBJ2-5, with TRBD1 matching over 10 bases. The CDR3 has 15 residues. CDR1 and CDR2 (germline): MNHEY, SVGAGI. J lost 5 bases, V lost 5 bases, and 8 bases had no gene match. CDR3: CASSPDRGRVETQYF. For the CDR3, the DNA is TGTGCCAGCAGTCCCGACAGGGGGCGCGTTGAGACCCAGTACTTC.

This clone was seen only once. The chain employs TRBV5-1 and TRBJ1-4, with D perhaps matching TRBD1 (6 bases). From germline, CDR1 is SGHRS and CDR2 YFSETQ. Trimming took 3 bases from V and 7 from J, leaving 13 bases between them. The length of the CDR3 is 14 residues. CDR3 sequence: CASSSPGHPEKLFF. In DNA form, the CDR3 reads TGCGCCAGCAGCTCCCCGGGACACCCTGAAAAACTGTTTTTT.